These T cell receptor beta chains were read from a single sample in a study of CD8+ T cells in alopecia areata. The assay was immunoSEQ multiplex PCR, and TCRdb's table has in-frame clones only and misses some. The sample includes 200,000 to 250,000 clones, under 70% of them seen just once. The material was CD4+ T cells sorted from blood, obtained around week 44, from a patient treated with tofacitinib. All receptors come from a human donor with alopecia areata. Both conserved end residues are part of each CDR3. The order of the fields is clone size, J gene, D gene, V gene, CDR3 DNA, CDR3 protein. D genes are given only for firm matches. Size values are once, few and many counts, or a class for expanded clones, and some rows have none.

clone_size: NA; j_call: TRBJ2-1; d_call: NA; v_call: TRBV9; cdr3_nt: TGTGCCAGCAGCGTAGACTACAATGAGCAGTTCTTC; cdr3_aa: CASSVDYNEQFF
clone_size: NA; j_call: TRBJ1-1; d_call: NA; v_call: TRBV5-1; cdr3_nt: TGCGCCAGCAGCTCCGGAGTGGGAGCTGAAGCTTTCTTT; cdr3_aa: CASSSGVGAEAFF
clone_size: NA; j_call: TRBJ2-7; d_call: TRBD2; v_call: TRBV9; cdr3_nt: TGTGCCAGCAGCGTAGAGGCGGGGGGCCCCTACGAGCAGTACTTC; cdr3_aa: CASSVEAGGPYEQYF
clone_size: NA; j_call: TRBJ2-2; d_call: TRBD1; v_call: TRBV29-1; cdr3_nt: TGCAGCGTTTATCCGGGACAGGGGGTCACCGGGGAGCTGTTTTTT; cdr3_aa: CSVYPGQGVTGELFF
clone_size: NA; j_call: TRBJ1-4; d_call: TRBD1; v_call: TRBV9; cdr3_nt: TGTGCCAGCAGCCCAAGACAGGGGAACGTAAATGAAAAACTGTTTTTT; cdr3_aa: CASSPRQGNVNEKLFF
clone_size: NA; j_call: TRBJ2-1; d_call: NA; v_call: TRBV4-3; cdr3_nt: TGCGCCAGCAGCCAAGAGGGGGCGGGGGCCTCCTACAATGAGCAGTTCTTC; cdr3_aa: CASSQEGAGASYNEQFF
clone_size: once; j_call: TRBJ2-5; d_call: NA; v_call: TRBV5-1; cdr3_nt: TGCGCCAGCAGCTCCCTGTTAGAAGAGACCCAGTACTTC; cdr3_aa: CASSSLLEETQYF
clone_size: few; j_call: TRBJ1-2; d_call: NA; v_call: TRBV29-1; cdr3_nt: TGCAGCGCTGACTATGGCTACACCTTC; cdr3_aa: CSADYGYTF
clone_size: NA; j_call: TRBJ1-4; d_call: TRBD1; v_call: TRBV5-4; cdr3_nt: TGTGCCAGCAGCCAGACCGGGACAGGGGTGGAAAAACTGTTTTTT; cdr3_aa: CASSQTGTGVEKLFF
clone_size: NA; j_call: TRBJ2-3; d_call: NA; v_call: TRBV6-1; cdr3_nt: TGTGCCAGCAGACAGGGAATGAGCACAGATACGCAGTATTTT; cdr3_aa: CASRQGMSTDTQYF
clone_size: NA; j_call: TRBJ1-6; d_call: TRBD1; v_call: TRBV10-3; cdr3_nt: TGTGCCATCAACGACGGGGGGACAGGGGCGGGTTCACCCCTCCACTTT; cdr3_aa: CAINDGGTGAGSPLHF
clone_size: few; j_call: TRBJ1-1; d_call: TRBD1; v_call: TRBV2; cdr3_nt: TGTGCCAGCAGTGGTACAGGGGGGCGCGTAGCTGAAGCTTTCTTT; cdr3_aa: CASSGTGGRVAEAFF
clone_size: NA; j_call: TRBJ1-2; d_call: TRBD1; v_call: TRBV11-2; cdr3_nt: TGTGCCAGCAGCCGGGACAGCCTCTATGGCTACACCTTC; cdr3_aa: CASSRDSLYGYTF
clone_size: NA; j_call: TRBJ2-7; d_call: TRBD1; v_call: TRBV7-2; cdr3_nt: TGTGCCAGCAGCCGTGACAGGGGGCCCGAGCAGTACTTC; cdr3_aa: CASSRDRGPEQYF
clone_size: NA; j_call: TRBJ1-5; d_call: NA; v_call: TRBV27; cdr3_nt: TGTGCCAGCAGTTTATCGGTCCAGCCAGGAAGCAATCAGCCCCAGCATTTT; cdr3_aa: CASSLSVQPGSNQPQHF
clone_size: NA; j_call: TRBJ1-1; d_call: NA; v_call: TRBV20-1; cdr3_nt: TGCAGTGCCAACCGGGGCACTGAAGCTTTCTTT; cdr3_aa: CSANRGTEAFF
clone_size: once; j_call: TRBJ2-7; d_call: NA; v_call: TRBV29-1; cdr3_nt: TGCAGCATTGGACAGGCCGGGGGGTCCGAGCAGTACTTC; cdr3_aa: CSIGQAGGSEQYF
clone_size: NA; j_call: TRBJ2-7; d_call: NA; v_call: TRBV7-2; cdr3_nt: TGTGCCAGCAGCTTAGAACAGGGTGGTTACGAGCAGTACTTC; cdr3_aa: CASSLEQGGYEQYF
clone_size: NA; j_call: TRBJ1-1; d_call: NA; v_call: TRBV30; cdr3_nt: TGTGCCTGGAGTCCTGGGGCTCAATCGGCTTTCTTT; cdr3_aa: CAWSPGAQSAFF
clone_size: NA; j_call: TRBJ1-1; d_call: TRBD1; v_call: TRBV2; cdr3_nt: TGTGCCAGCAACATGGTGGACAGGGCAGGGACTGAAGCTTTCTTT; cdr3_aa: CASNMVDRAGTEAFF